The T cell receptor beta chain described here comes from a study of blood T cells in healthy people across ages. Study context: In model experiments, template switching was able to capture about one barcoded beta molecule for every two T cells that were present.

The use of a sample-barcoded 5' primer and a J-beta primer mix characterized a second PCR of roughly 6 to 11 cycles. TCRdb fed the 5' RACE reads into MiXCR, producing one record per CDR3 protein. This sample has 1.5 million to 2 million distinct CDR3 sequences, with roughly 32% found just once. Notes on this clonotype: The antigen remains unidentified.

V lost 2 bases, J lost 5 bases, and 6 bases stayed unmatched. The CDR3 covers 14 residues. Germline CDR1 reads SEHNR; CDR2 reads FQNEAQ (reference sequence). Broader study findings: TCR beta diversity, measured per million T cells, fell in a roughly linear way with age.

The TCR sequence derives from a woman in her twenties or thirties in good health. The chain recombines TRBV7-9 with TRBJ2-7; 7 nucleotides align to TRBD2. The sequencing sample was made of blood. The CDR3: CASSLRLATHEQYF. DNA for the CDR3: TGTGCCAGCAGCTTACGACTAGCTACCCACGAGCAGTACTTC. The full variable domain, rest sourced from reference TRBV7-9 and TRBJ2-7, is DTGVSQNPRHKITKRGQNVTFRCDPISEHNRLYWYRQTLGQGPEFLTYFQNEAQLEKSRLLSDRFSAERPKGSFSTLEIQRTEQGDSAMYLCASSLRLATHEQYFGPGTRLTVT.